One and the same sample provided the 5 T cell receptor beta chains below, sequenced in a study of blood T cells in healthy people across ages (dated by TCRdb to between 2014 and 2017). The receptor library was made with 5' RACE. The second PCR ran for roughly 6 to 11 cycles and used a J-beta primer mix along with a sample-barcoded 5' primer. TCRdb reran the public reads through fastp at Q25 and MiXCR, keeping productive beta chains. Each entry merges the rows of one CDR3 protein and shows their most common DNA and genes. This sample holds roughly 1.9 million distinct CDR3 sequences; about 39% were observed only once. The top ten clonotypes cover roughly 24% of the sample. Input material: blood. These receptors all stem from a human donor in good health.

There are many counts of this clonotype. The chain carries TRBV11-2 and TRBJ2-1, with no clear D. V gave up 4 bases and J gave up 2 bases, with 12 bases separating them. The CDR3 sequence is 15 residues long. The V gene's germline CDR1 is SGHAT and CDR2 FQNNGV. The chain's CDR3 is CASSSSWGPYNEQFF. The DNA for the CDR3 is TGTGCCAGCAGCTCCTCTTGGGGTCCCTACAATGAGCAGTTCTTC.

A few counts support this clonotype. V usage is TRBV12-3 or TRBV12-4 and J usage is TRBJ2-7; TRBD2 matches at 12 bases. With 6 bases clipped from V and 7 bases from J, the junction kept 10 bases outside the gene matches. This CDR3 contains 15 residues. CDR3 loop: CASRPRTSGAGEQYF. The CDR3 DNA is TGTGCCAGCAGACCCCGGACTAGCGGGGCGGGAGAGCAGTACTTC.

This clonotype was recorded a few times. The rearrangement uses TRBV28 and TRBJ2-3, with D unclear. The V gene lost 5 bases and the J gene lost 0 bases, with 15 bases spanning the gap. The CDR3 covers 16 residues. CDR1 is MDHEN, CDR2 SYDVKM, per germline. The CDR3 nucleotides read TGTGCCAGCAGTCTCAGTCCAGGCCCCAGCACAGATACGCAGTATTTT. Translating gives CASSLSPGPSTDTQYF.

The J gene is TRBJ2-6, the V gene TRBV18, with D perhaps given as TRBD1 or TRBD2 (5 bases each). V shed 0 bases and J shed 2 bases, with 8 bases lying between them. The CDR3 length is 16 residues. Germline values: CDR1 KGHSH, CDR2 LQKENI. The CDR3 loop reads CASSPPGDAGANVLTF. The CDR3 bases are TGTGCCAGCTCACCACCGGGGGACGCTGGGGCCAACGTCCTGACTTTC.

This chain connects TRBV20-1 to TRBJ2-7; D is possibly TRBD2 (5 bases). CDR1 is DFQATT, CDR2 SNEGSKA, per germline (reference sequence). Deletions cut 6 bases from V and 0 bases from J, with 15 bases between. CDR3 length equals 14 residues. CDR3: CSARREFSSYEQYF. In nucleotides, the CDR3 is TGCAGTGCAAGAAGGGAGTTCAGCTCCTACGAGCAGTACTTC.